Given below is one T cell receptor beta chain in context. As yet, its antigen is unknown. One end of the junction fails to match germline, which may point to a read error. The protocol was immunoSEQ multiplex PCR, while the TCRdb copy is restricted to in-frame clones and leaves out a portion. The top ten clones hold 3.5% to 5% of a sample with roughly 120,000 clones, roughly 85% of them seen once. The source of the sample is a study of T cell responses to AZD1222 COVID-19 vaccine. Study-level points and caveats: Among AZD1222 vaccinees, only six or seven were seropositive at baseline. Reports indicate that nearly half of spike-specific TCRs are directed at unmutated variant regions. Two doses of AZD1222 preceded a rise in Spike-specific TCR breadth and depth.

Germline V gives CDR1 SGDLS, CDR2 YYNGEE. This CDR3 is built from 10 residues. Sample: peripheral blood, taken 28 days after the second AZD1222 dose. This TCR was recovered from an adult who received the AZD1222 COVID-19 vaccine. V and J are TRBV9 and TRBJ1-2, with unresolved D. The CDR3 spells CASSVLDDTF. The CDR3 DNA sequence: TGTGCCAGCAGCGTCTTGGACGACACGTTC.